A selection of T cell receptor beta chains follows, all from one sample in a study of T cells in Graves' hyperthyroidism and ophthalmopathy. MiXCR, applied by TCRdb to the multiplex PCR reads, yields one record per CDR3 protein. The sample has 450,000 to 700,000 distinct CDR3 sequences; 40% to 55% are singletons. Input material: peripheral blood or thyroid tissue (not recorded which). The receptor set was obtained from an adult woman with Graves' disease, either hyperthyroidism or ophthalmopathy (not recorded which). CDR3s include the opening cysteine and the closing phenylalanine or tryptophan. The D gene is left open where the match is weak. Clone size appears in some rows only: once, few, many, or a class for an expanded clone.

d_call: -; j_call: TRBJ2-7; clone_size: -; v_call: TRBV7-9; cdr3_nt: TGTGCCAGCAGCGGGGCGGGGCTAGAGCAGTACTTC; cdr3_aa: CASSGAGLEQYF
d_call: -; j_call: TRBJ2-7; clone_size: -; v_call: TRBV7-9; cdr3_nt: TGTGCCAGCAGCGACCACGGGACTCTCGGCTACGAGCAGTACTTC; cdr3_aa: CASSDHGTLGYEQYF
d_call: -; j_call: TRBJ2-7; clone_size: few; v_call: TRBV28; cdr3_nt: TGTGCCAGCAGCAAAAGAGAGGTCCAGGTATACGAGCAGTACTTC; cdr3_aa: CASSKREVQVYEQYF
d_call: -; j_call: TRBJ2-5; clone_size: -; v_call: TRBV20-1; cdr3_nt: TGCAGTGGAGGGTGGGAGACCCAGTACTTC; cdr3_aa: CSGGWETQYF
d_call: TRBD2; j_call: TRBJ2-7; clone_size: few; v_call: TRBV6-6; cdr3_nt: TGTGCCAGCAGTTACTCTTGGGGACTAGAGTACGAGCAGTACTTC; cdr3_aa: CASSYSWGLEYEQYF
d_call: TRBD1; j_call: TRBJ2-7; clone_size: -; v_call: TRBV6-1; cdr3_nt: TGTGCCAGCGGACAGGGGATGTCCTACGAGCAGTACTTC; cdr3_aa: CASGQGMSYEQYF
d_call: -; j_call: TRBJ1-1; clone_size: many; v_call: TRBV24-1; cdr3_nt: TGTGCCACCAGTGATACGCGAACTGGGGAGACTGAAGCTTTCTTT; cdr3_aa: CATSDTRTGETEAFF
d_call: TRBD2; j_call: TRBJ2-5; clone_size: few; v_call: TRBV7-7; cdr3_nt: TGTGCCAGCAGCCACGGACTAGGGCAAGAGACCCAGTACTTC; cdr3_aa: CASSHGLGQETQYF
d_call: TRBD1; j_call: TRBJ1-6; clone_size: many; v_call: TRBV27; cdr3_nt: TGTGCCAGCTGGACAGGGGGCTCACCCCTCCACTTT; cdr3_aa: CASWTGGSPLHF
d_call: -; j_call: TRBJ2-2; clone_size: few; v_call: TRBV7-2; cdr3_nt: TGTGCCAGCAGCCACAGTATCAGGACCGGGGAGCTGTTTTTT; cdr3_aa: CASSHSIRTGELFF
d_call: -; j_call: TRBJ1-1; clone_size: -; v_call: TRBV7-9; cdr3_nt: TGTGCCAGCAGTCCTGACAGGACCATCAACTTT; cdr3_aa: CASSPDRTINF
d_call: -; j_call: TRBJ1-6; clone_size: -; v_call: TRBV12-3/TRBV12-4; cdr3_nt: TGTGCCAGCGGCCCCTGGGGGAGAGGTTCACCCCTCCACTTT; cdr3_aa: CASGPWGRGSPLHF
d_call: -; j_call: TRBJ1-3; clone_size: many; v_call: TRBV11-2; cdr3_nt: TGTGCCAGCAGCTCGATCAGGGGCCACTTCTCTGGAAACACCATATATTTT; cdr3_aa: CASSSIRGHFSGNTIYF
d_call: -; j_call: TRBJ2-2; clone_size: few; v_call: TRBV2; cdr3_nt: TGTGCCAGCAGTTTATTAGGTCTCGGTTTCCCCGGGGAGCTGTTTTTT; cdr3_aa: CASSLLGLGFPGELFF
d_call: TRBD2; j_call: TRBJ2-5; clone_size: -; v_call: TRBV7-9; cdr3_nt: TGTGCCAGCAGCCCGCCGGGGGAGGGGCGCGAGACCCAGTACTTC; cdr3_aa: CASSPPGEGRETQYF
d_call: -; j_call: TRBJ1-1; clone_size: -; v_call: TRBV9; cdr3_nt: TGTGCCAGCAACTCCGGGTCGGGCACTGAAGCTTTCTTT; cdr3_aa: CASNSGSGTEAFF
d_call: -; j_call: TRBJ1-2; clone_size: -; v_call: TRBV7-9; cdr3_nt: TGTGCCAGCAGCCAGGGACCCGTCTATGGCTACACCTTC; cdr3_aa: CASSQGPVYGYTF
d_call: TRBD2; j_call: TRBJ2-7; clone_size: many; v_call: TRBV9; cdr3_nt: TGTGCCAGCAGCGTAGCGGGAGGGCCCTACGAGCAGTACTTC; cdr3_aa: CASSVAGGPYEQYF
d_call: -; j_call: TRBJ2-2; clone_size: -; v_call: TRBV2; cdr3_nt: TGTGCCAGCAGTGAATTAGCGGCGAACACCGGGGAGCTGTTTTTT; cdr3_aa: CASSELAANTGELFF
d_call: -; j_call: TRBJ2-7; clone_size: -; v_call: TRBV5-1; cdr3_nt: TGCGCCAGCAGATTAGCACAGGGCCACGAGCAGTACTTC; cdr3_aa: CASRLAQGHEQYF
d_call: -; j_call: TRBJ2-1; clone_size: once; v_call: TRBV7-9; cdr3_nt: TGTGCCAGCAGCTCAGGCGGGTATCAGTACAATGAGCAGTTCTTC; cdr3_aa: CASSSGGYQYNEQFF
d_call: -; j_call: TRBJ2-7; clone_size: -; v_call: TRBV15; cdr3_nt: TGTGCCACCAGAAGAGACGGGGGGCCGGCCGACGAGCAGTACTTC; cdr3_aa: CATRRDGGPADEQYF
d_call: TRBD2; j_call: TRBJ2-7; clone_size: many; v_call: TRBV6-5; cdr3_nt: TGTGCCAGCGGCTCTTCGCGGGGGGCCTACGAGCAGTACTTC; cdr3_aa: CASGSSRGAYEQYF
d_call: TRBD1; j_call: TRBJ1-6; clone_size: -; v_call: TRBV12-3/TRBV12-4; cdr3_nt: TGTGCCAGCAGTTGGCCGGGACAGGTAGGGTCACCCCTCCACTTT; cdr3_aa: CASSWPGQVGSPLHF
d_call: TRBD1; j_call: TRBJ1-5; clone_size: -; v_call: TRBV29-1; cdr3_nt: TGCAGCGTTGCAGCCGGGACAGGCAGCAATCAGCCCCAGCATTTT; cdr3_aa: CSVAAGTGSNQPQHF
d_call: -; j_call: TRBJ2-7; clone_size: -; v_call: TRBV27; cdr3_nt: TGTGCCACCAGACCCTCCGTATCCTACGAGCAGTACTTC; cdr3_aa: CATRPSVSYEQYF
d_call: -; j_call: TRBJ1-1; clone_size: few; v_call: TRBV5-1; cdr3_nt: TGCGCCAGCAGCTCGGGGGACTTCTGGGTGGGGAACACTGAAGCTTTCTTT; cdr3_aa: CASSSGDFWVGNTEAFF
d_call: -; j_call: TRBJ1-5; clone_size: -; v_call: TRBV5-6; cdr3_nt: TGTGCCAGCAGCGAAGGACCGGGAAGCAATCAGCCCCAGCATTTT; cdr3_aa: CASSEGPGSNQPQHF
d_call: -; j_call: TRBJ2-7; clone_size: many; v_call: TRBV27; cdr3_nt: TGTGCCAGCAAAACAGTCGCCGCCGAGCAGTACTTC; cdr3_aa: CASKTVAAEQYF
d_call: -; j_call: TRBJ2-2; clone_size: -; v_call: TRBV7-9; cdr3_nt: TGTGCCAGCAGCTTAGGTAGTTTGAACACCGAGGAGCTGTTTTTT; cdr3_aa: CASSLGSLNTEELFF
d_call: -; j_call: TRBJ2-5; clone_size: -; v_call: TRBV24-1; cdr3_nt: TGTGCCAGCCCACCTACGGACGGAGCGGAGACCCAGTACTTC; cdr3_aa: CASPPTDGAETQYF
d_call: -; j_call: TRBJ1-1; clone_size: many; v_call: TRBV28; cdr3_nt: TGTGCCAGCAGTTTTCAGGGATGGACTGAAGCTTTCTTT; cdr3_aa: CASSFQGWTEAFF
d_call: -; j_call: TRBJ1-2; clone_size: few; v_call: TRBV10-3; cdr3_nt: TGTGCCATCCGGGACCCAAACACCTATGGCTACACCTTC; cdr3_aa: CAIRDPNTYGYTF
d_call: -; j_call: TRBJ1-1; clone_size: -; v_call: TRBV20-1; cdr3_nt: TGCAGTGCTAGCCCCAGAGGGCAGGGGACTGAAGCTTTCTTT; cdr3_aa: CSASPRGQGTEAFF
d_call: -; j_call: TRBJ1-1; clone_size: -; v_call: TRBV5-1; cdr3_nt: TGCGCCAGCAGCTTGGTGTCAGGGCGAACTGAAGCTTTCTTT; cdr3_aa: CASSLVSGRTEAFF
d_call: TRBD2; j_call: TRBJ2-1; clone_size: few; v_call: TRBV10-3; cdr3_nt: TGTGCCATCATGGGGACTAGCGGGAGCAATGAGCAGTTCTTC; cdr3_aa: CAIMGTSGSNEQFF
d_call: -; j_call: TRBJ1-5; clone_size: -; v_call: TRBV20-1; cdr3_nt: TGCAGTGCCCAGAACCGCTTGGAGCCCCAGCATTTT; cdr3_aa: CSAQNRLEPQHF
d_call: TRBD2; j_call: TRBJ2-7; clone_size: many; v_call: TRBV10-3; cdr3_nt: TGTGCCATCGGAAGCGGGGGCCCACTTGTCGAGCAGTACTTC; cdr3_aa: CAIGSGGPLVEQYF
d_call: TRBD1; j_call: TRBJ2-7; clone_size: -; v_call: TRBV5-1; cdr3_nt: TGCGCCAGCAGCGGAAGGACAGGGTCCTACGAGCAGTACTTC; cdr3_aa: CASSGRTGSYEQYF